A selection of T cell receptor beta chains follows, all from one sample in a study of control samples from healthy donors and cancer patients. TCRdb's table, derived via immunoSEQ multiplex PCR, lists solely in-frame clones and lacks some. Of about 130,000 clones in the sample, more than 80% were seen once. Sample: blood. Source of these receptors: a man younger than 35 in good health. CDR3s include the opening cysteine and the closing phenylalanine or tryptophan. The order of the fields is CDR3 DNA, CDR3 protein, J gene, V gene, D gene, CDR3 length. The D gene is left open where the match is weak.

CDR3 DNA: TGCAGCGTGGACTCCGGGACAGGGAAAGACTATGGCTACACCTTC
CDR3 protein: CSVDSGTGKDYGYTF
J gene: TRBJ1-2
V gene: TRBV29-1
D gene: TRBD1
CDR3 length: 15

CDR3 DNA: TGCAGCGTTGATAGAGGACAGGGGGGAAATACTGAAGCTTTCTTT
CDR3 protein: CSVDRGQGGNTEAFF
J gene: TRBJ1-1
V gene: TRBV29-1
D gene: TRBD1
CDR3 length: 15

CDR3 DNA: TGTGCCAGCAGTTACGAGGGACACAAGAACACCGGGGAGCTGTTTTTT
CDR3 protein: CASSYEGHKNTGELFF
J gene: TRBJ2-2
V gene: TRBV6-5
D gene: -
CDR3 length: 16

CDR3 DNA: TGTGCCAGCAGTTTGCAGGGTCGATCACCCCTCCACTTT
CDR3 protein: CASSLQGRSPLHF
J gene: TRBJ1-6
V gene: TRBV12-3/TRBV12-4
D gene: -
CDR3 length: 13

CDR3 DNA: TGTGCCATCGGACGCAGGGAGGGACCTGGGGCCAACGTCCTGACTTTC
CDR3 protein: CAIGRREGPGANVLTF
J gene: TRBJ2-6
V gene: TRBV10-3
D gene: TRBD2
CDR3 length: 16

CDR3 DNA: TGTGCCAGCAGCTTAGGTTGGGGGTCCCGAAGGTTCTATGGCTACACCTTC
CDR3 protein: CASSLGWGSRRFYGYTF
J gene: TRBJ1-2
V gene: TRBV7-2
D gene: -
CDR3 length: 17

CDR3 DNA: TGTGCCAGCAGCAGGGGACAGGGTGGCGAGCAGTACTTC
CDR3 protein: CASSRGQGGEQYF
J gene: TRBJ2-7
V gene: TRBV7-7
D gene: TRBD1
CDR3 length: 13

CDR3 DNA: TGTGCCAGCCGTCGACAGGGGTCGGGAAACATTCAGTACTTC
CDR3 protein: CASRRQGSGNIQYF
J gene: TRBJ2-4
V gene: TRBV6-5
D gene: TRBD1
CDR3 length: 14

CDR3 DNA: TGTGCCACCAGCAGACTCCAAACCGGGACAGGGAACACTGAAGCTTTCTTT
CDR3 protein: CATSRLQTGTGNTEAFF
J gene: TRBJ1-1
V gene: TRBV15
D gene: TRBD1
CDR3 length: 17

CDR3 DNA: TGTGCCAGCACGGCGGGGAACACTGAAGCTTTCTTT
CDR3 protein: CASTAGNTEAFF
J gene: TRBJ1-1
V gene: TRBV6-6
D gene: -
CDR3 length: 12

CDR3 DNA: TGTGCCAGCAGCCAAGTGATCAGGTATGATAGGACAACTGAAGCTTTCTTT
CDR3 protein: CASSQVIRYDRTTEAFF
J gene: TRBJ1-1
V gene: TRBV3-1/TRBV3-2
D gene: -
CDR3 length: 17